The 2 T cell receptor beta chains listed next were all sequenced from one sample in a study of OX40 agonist ivuxolimab in advanced cancers. Using immunoSEQ multiplex PCR, the repertoire was profiled, and TCRdb retains in-frame clones only, with some absent. This sample has over 85,000 clones, with roughly 90% found just once. This specimen was CD4+ or CD8+ T cells sorted from blood, taken in a trial of the OX40 agonist ivuxolimab. These receptors were collected from an adult with an advanced solid tumor such as melanoma, head and neck, liver or kidney cancer.

This clone has only one observation. The genes are TRBV2 and TRBJ2-2; D is perhaps TRBD1 or TRBD2 (6 bases each). V lost 5 bases and J 1 base, leaving 11 bases between the germline ends. The germline V gene encodes CDR1 SNHLY and CDR2 FYNNEI. The CDR3 runs to 15 residues. The CDR3, as DNA: TGTGCCAGCAGTAAACAGGGAGGGAACACCGGGGAGCTGTTTTTT. Protein: CASSKQGGNTGELFF.

The CDR3 loop reads CATSRGGGLNTEAFF. The CDR3 coding sequence is TGTGCCACCAGCAGAGGAGGGGGTCTGAACACTGAAGCTTTCTTT. The rearrangement uses TRBV15 and TRBJ1-1, with D possibly TRBD1 on 6 matching bases. CDR3 size: 15 residues. Trimming left V 1 base short and J 0 bases short, with 9 bases between. Germline V gene lookup returns CDR1 LNHNV and CDR2 YYDKDF (reference sequence).